The source of this TCR beta chain is a study of beta chain features in type 1 diabetes. A few counts support this clone. The entirety of the isolated RNA underwent reverse transcription, so expressed TCRB transcripts were sequenced. Here immunoSEQ multiplex PCR was the method, and the copy in TCRdb shows in-frame clones only, minus some. This table has some 180,000 clones, more than 10% appearing once. Between the trimmed V and J ends, which lost 7 bases and 3 bases, there was a span of 13 bases. The germline gives CDR1 LNHDA, CDR2 SQIVND (reference sequence). The CDR3 is 14 residues long. Sequences were obtained from central memory CD4+ T cells from blood. The TCR comes from a young woman in good health. The chain joins TRBV19 to TRBJ2-1; D gene ambiguous. CDR3 in amino acids: CASTLDAHYNEQFF. CDR3 nucleotide sequence: TGTGCCAGTACGCTAGATGCTCACTACAATGAGCAGTTCTTC.